The 10 T cell receptor beta chains presented below share a single source sample, sequenced in a study of blood T cells in healthy people across ages. Together with a sample-barcoded 5' primer, a J-beta primer mix was included in a second PCR lasting about 6 to 11 cycles. In TCRdb, the 5' RACE reads were re-called with MiXCR into one record per CDR3 protein. The table shows about 1.5 million distinct CDR3 sequences, with approximately 43% occurring only once. What was sequenced was blood. The receptor source for this set is a young woman in good health.

This clonotype was seen a few times. This sequence joins TRBV6-2 or TRBV6-3 and TRBJ1-6; tentatively, D is TRBD1 (6 bases). Germline CDR1 and CDR2: MNHEY and SVGEGT. The CDR3 has 13 amino acids. Trimming shortened V by 7 bases and J by 8 bases, and 12 bases separated the two germline ends. CDR3 coding DNA: TGTGCCAGCACCGGACAGCCTTATTCACCCCTCCACTTT. Its protein product is CASTGQPYSPLHF.

This clonotype was observed a handful of times. The chain links TRBV4-3 to TRBJ2-1; 8 positions agree with TRBD1. The CDR3 runs 15 residues. Germline V gene lookup returns CDR1 LGHNA and CDR2 YSLEER. Trimming at V came to 4 bases and at J to 9 bases, leaving 11 bases not matched to a gene. The CDR3 spells CASSPLQGAIGEQFF. CDR3 coding DNA: TGCGCCAGCAGCCCCCTGCAGGGGGCTATAGGTGAGCAGTTCTTC.

CDR3 region: CASSLFGQGSTGELFF. CDR3 nucleotides: TGTGCCAGCAGCTTATTCGGTCAGGGGAGCACCGGGGAGCTGTTTTTT. This chain connects TRBV7-2 to TRBJ2-2; maybe TRBD1 (6 bases). The CDR3 runs 16 residues. The V gene lost 2 bases and the J gene lost 4 bases, with 14 bases spanning the gap. Per germline, CDR1 SGHTA and CDR2 FQGNSA.

This rearrangement joins TRBV7-2 to TRBJ2-5; 7 nucleotides match TRBD2. This CDR3 contains 15 residues. V lost 2 bases and J lost 2; bases outside the gene matches: 5. The V gene's germline CDR1 is SGHTA and CDR2 FQGNSA. CDR3 amino acids: CASSLPPGGQETQYF. The CDR3 DNA is TGTGCCAGCAGCTTACCTCCGGGGGGACAAGAGACCCAGTACTTC. The whole variable domain, filled in from reference TRBV7-2 and TRBJ2-5, reads GAGVSQSPSNKVTEKGKDVELRCDPISGHTALYWYRQSLGQGLEFLIYFQGNSAPDKSGLPSDRFSAERTGGSVSTLTIQRTQQEDSAVYLCASSLPPGGQETQYFGPGTRLLVL.

This CDR3 reads CASQPGTSSYNEQFF. As DNA, the CDR3 is TGTGCCAGCCAACCCGGGACTAGCTCCTACAATGAGCAGTTCTTC. The gene calls are TRBV19 and TRBJ2-1, with 8 nucleotides matching TRBD2. The germline CDR1 and CDR2 sequences are LNHDA and SQIVND (reference sequence). The CDR3 extends over 15 amino acids. J gave up 0 bases and V 9 bases, and 7 bases lay outside the gene matches.

The chain recombines TRBV7-9 with TRBJ2-3; TRBD1 matches at 7 bases. V gave up 8 bases and J gave up 3 bases; unmatched junction bases: 11. Germline loops: CDR1 SEHNR, CDR2 FQNEAQ (reference sequence). The CDR3 totals 15 residues. This CDR3 is CASRKEGQPTDTQYF. In DNA form, the CDR3 reads TGTGCCAGCCGCAAAGAGGGACAGCCTACAGATACGCAGTATTTT.

V and J are TRBV4-3 and TRBJ2-2; a weak D match, TRBD2 (5 bases). Deletions cut 0 bases from V and 7 bases from J, with 9 bases between. Germline CDR1 LGHNA, CDR2 YSLEER. The CDR3 is made up of 14 amino acids. The CDR3 DNA sequence: TGCGCCAGCAGCCAAGAGGCGGGCTTCGGGGAGCTGTTTTTT. Translating gives CASSQEAGFGELFF.

This chain connects TRBV14 to TRBJ1-1; maybe TRBD1 (5 bases). From germline, CDR1 is SGHDN and CDR2 FVKESK. The CDR3 is made up of 14 amino acids. Trimming pared 6 bases from V and 1 base from J, leaving 12 bases between. In nucleotides, the CDR3 is TGTGCCAGCAGGCGGGGGGGAACGAACACTGAAGCTTTCTTT. It encodes CASRRGGTNTEAFF. Full variable domain (remainder filled in from reference TRBV14 and TRBJ1-1): EAGVTQFPSHSVIEKGQTVTLRCDPISGHDNLYWYRRVMGKEIKFLLHFVKESKQDESGMPNNRFLAERTGGTYSTLKVQPAELEDSGVYFCASRRGGTNTEAFFGQGTRLTVV.

The chain carries TRBV6-1 and TRBJ2-5; 7 nucleotides line up with TRBD1. Germline V gene data show CDR1 as MNHNS and CDR2 as SASEGT. The CDR3 spans 17 residues. Trimming cost V 2 bases and J 2 bases; bases outside gene matches: 11. The CDR3 DNA reads TGTGCCAGCAGTGAACGGCGACAGGGCATGGGTCAAGAGACCCAGTACTTC. Protein product: CASSERRQGMGQETQYF.

This sequence joins TRBV5-1 and TRBJ2-1; TRBD2 is a possible D gene (7 bases). CDR3 length: 16 residues. The germline V gene has CDR1 SGHRS and CDR2 YFSETQ. V dropped 6 bases and J dropped 2 bases, with 18 bases sitting between them. CDR3 loop: CASTPPGGKAYNEQFF. The CDR3, as DNA: TGCGCCAGCACCCCTCCGGGGGGCAAAGCCTACAATGAGCAGTTCTTC.